Presented here are 20 T cell receptor beta chains from one specimen sequenced in a study of T cells in Graves' hyperthyroidism and ophthalmopathy. Amplified TCR beta CDR3 regions came from RNA transcripts. The TCR CDR3 was amplified in a first-round RT-PCR using the HTBI primer set. TCRdb re-derived calls from the multiplex PCR reads in MiXCR, one entry per CDR3 protein. The table lists about 180,000 distinct CDR3 sequences, around 8.9% of them singletons. Sequencing was carried out using blood. Receptor source: a young woman with Graves' hyperthyroidism that later progressed to Graves' ophthalmopathy.

This clonotype was found many times. The chain has TRBV12-3 or TRBV12-4 and TRBJ1-5; the D is unclear. Trimming shortened V by 1 base and J by 5 bases, and 3 bases separated the two germline ends. The CDR3 covers 12 residues. The CDR3 coding sequence is TGTGCCAGCAGTTTAGGTGATCAGCCCCAGCATTTT. Translation: CASSLGDQPQHF.

Many counts were recorded for this clonotype. This chain uses TRBV20-1 with TRBJ1-5; 8 positions match TRBD1. The CDR3 contains 12 residues. Germline V gene data show CDR1 as DFQATT and CDR2 as SNEGSKA (reference sequence). V gave up 5 bases and J gave up 7 bases; unmatched junction bases: 4. CDR3 protein: CSARTGRQPQHF. The CDR3 nucleotides read TGCAGTGCTCGGACAGGGAGGCAGCCCCAGCATTTT.

This clonotype appeared many times. The chain carries TRBV2 and TRBJ2-5, with 7 bases fitting TRBD2. The CDR3 loop spans 16 amino acids. The germline V gene encodes CDR1 SNHLY and CDR2 FYNNEI. The V and J ends lost 8 bases and 2 bases, in that order; junction bases with no gene match: 14. The CDR3 nucleotides read TGTGCCAGCTCACCCGCTGGACTAGTGGCACAAGAGACCCAGTACTTC. This encodes CASSPAGLVAQETQYF.

This clonotype came up many times. This chain uses TRBV20-1 with TRBJ2-1; D not resolved. From germline, CDR1 is DFQATT and CDR2 SNEGSKA (reference sequence). The CDR3 is 11 residues long. V lost 6 bases and J lost 10, with 13 bases in between. This CDR3 reads CSAQRRDEQFF. In nucleotides, the CDR3 is TGCAGTGCCCAGAGGAGAGACGAGCAGTTCTTC.

This clonotype was found many times. The J gene is TRBJ1-2, the V gene TRBV2; no clear D. Trimming took 3 bases from V and 4 from J, leaving 9 bases between them. Germline-derived CDR1 and CDR2 are SNHLY and FYNNEI. This CDR3 contains 13 residues. CDR3 sequence (DNA): TGTGCCAGCAGTGACTCCCCGTCCTATGGCTACACCTTC. It yields the protein CASSDSPSYGYTF.

V is TRBV27 and J is TRBJ2-7, with 7 bases that match TRBD1. From germline, CDR1 is MNHEY and CDR2 SMNVEV (reference sequence). CDR3 length: 16 residues. The junction had 10 bases not matched to a gene; V was cut back by 5 bases and J by 0 bases. CDR3 nucleotides: TGTGCCAGCAGTAGCCCCGGGACAGACCCCTCCTACGAGCAGTACTTC. Amino acid sequence: CASSSPGTDPSYEQYF.

Ten or more counts support this clonotype. The genes are TRBV20-1 and TRBJ2-7, with TRBD1 as a possible D gene (6 bases). This CDR3 has 12 amino acids. Per the germline V gene, CDR1 is DFQATT and CDR2 is SNEGSKA (reference sequence). Trimming pared 5 bases from V and 1 base from J, leaving 9 bases between. CDR3 sequence: CSAPGTSYEQYF. The DNA for the CDR3 is TGCAGTGCTCCGGGGACATCCTACGAGCAGTACTTC.

The chain combines TRBV5-5 with TRBJ2-5; 8 bases fit TRBD2. The CDR3 loop spans 14 amino acids. Germline V gene data show CDR1 as SGHKS and CDR2 as YYEKEE (reference sequence). With V trimmed by 2 bases and J by 1 base, 1 base remained unmatched. The chain's CDR3 is CASSFSGVQETQYF. In DNA, the CDR3 is TGTGCCAGCAGCTTTAGCGGGGTCCAAGAGACCCAGTACTTC.

By frequency in the sample, this clonotype is medium-sized. The J gene is TRBJ1-1, the V gene TRBV20-1, with D perhaps TRBD1 (5 bases). The CDR3 totals 13 residues. Trimming pared 5 bases from V and 3 bases from J, leaving 13 bases between. Per the germline V gene, CDR1 is DFQATT and CDR2 is SNEGSKA (reference sequence). The CDR3 DNA is TGCAGTGCTGGGGACGGAAGAGACACTGAAGCTTTCTTT. Translated, it gives CSAGDGRDTEAFF.

The count of this clonotype is one. A clone one base away is much larger, so this may be a read error. V is TRBV2 and J is TRBJ1-2; D gene unclear. Trimming took off 2 bases at V and 5 bases at J, with 9 bases between the two ends. The CDR3 totals 13 residues. Germline V gives CDR1 SNHLY, CDR2 FYNNEI. As DNA, the CDR3 is TGTGCCAGCAGTGAAACGGCAGCTTATGGCTACACCTTC. As protein: CASSETAAYGYTF.

This clonotype came up many times. J is TRBJ2-1 and V is TRBV29-1, with 7 bases aligning to TRBD2. With 7 bases clipped from V and 8 bases from J, the junction kept 8 bases outside the gene matches. Per germline, CDR1 SQVTM and CDR2 ANQGSEA. This CDR3 is 12 amino acids long. CDR3 nucleotides: TGCAGCGATCGTCTAGCGGCGGATGAGCAGTTCTTC. Translating gives CSDRLAADEQFF.

This clonotype was observed at least ten times. The V gene is TRBV5-6, the J gene TRBJ1-1, with D perhaps TRBD1 (6 bases). There are 15 residues in the CDR3. Looked up from germline, CDR1 is SGHDT and CDR2 is YYEEEE. Trimming removed 6 bases at V and 5 bases at J, with 20 bases between. The CDR3 DNA reads as TGTGCCAGCACCCTGAAGGGGGGTTCGGGGACTGAAGCTTTCTTT. As protein: CASTLKGGSGTEAFF.

In this sample, this clonotype turned up many times. DNA for the CDR3: TGTGCCAGCAGCCGAAACAGCCGTTACAATGAGCAGTTCTTC. Its protein product is CASSRNSRYNEQFF. The rearrangement uses TRBV7-8 and TRBJ2-1; D gene ambiguous. The CDR3 contains 14 residues. The germline V and J ends were trimmed by 5 bases and 4 bases, with 12 bases remaining between them. Looked up from germline, CDR1 is SGHVS and CDR2 is FQNEAQ.

The sample holds many counts of this clonotype. The V gene is TRBV30, the J gene TRBJ1-1; possible D gene TRBD1, 5 bases. V lost 5 bases and J lost 1, with 11 bases in between. The CDR3 is 13 residues long. Germline V gene data show CDR1 as GTSNPN and CDR2 as SVGIG (reference sequence). In DNA, the CDR3 is TGTGCCTGGGCCGGGACGGAGAACACTGAAGCTTTCTTT. It encodes CAWAGTENTEAFF.

This clonotype was seen ten or more times. The chain recombines TRBV6-1 with TRBJ1-2; D is undetermined. Germline V gene data show CDR1 as MNHNS and CDR2 as SASEGT. V was cut by 5 bases and J by 8 bases, with 18 bases left in between. CDR3 length: 14 residues. The chain's CDR3 is CASSPTDEIGGYTF. CDR3 nucleotide sequence: TGTGCCAGCAGTCCCACGGACGAGATAGGGGGCTACACCTTC.

This clonotype was counted ten times or more. The CDR3 here is CASSYNSHRGMNTEAFF. The CDR3 DNA is TGTGCCAGCAGCTATAATTCTCACAGGGGGATGAACACTGAAGCTTTCTTT. The chain uses TRBV27 and TRBJ1-1, with 8 bases aligning to TRBD1. Germline values: CDR1 MNHEY, CDR2 SMNVEV (reference sequence). The CDR3 is 17 amino acids. V shed 6 bases and J 0 bases; nucleotides not matched to a gene: 12.

CDR3 loop: CASPGQGVSAGELFF. CDR3 sequence (DNA): TGTGCCAGCCCGGGACAGGGGGTTAGCGCCGGGGAGCTGTTTTTT. The chain uses TRBV5-8 and TRBJ2-2; 11 nucleotides align to TRBD1. Germline-derived CDR1 and CDR2 are SGHTS and YDEGEE. V gave up 7 bases and J gave up 6 bases; unmatched junction bases: 8. The CDR3 runs 15 residues.

V is TRBV29-1 and J is TRBJ1-6; D unclear. V lost 7 bases, J lost 7 bases, and 20 bases lay in between. The CDR3 consists of 15 residues. Germline V gene lookup returns CDR1 SQVTM and CDR2 ANQGSEA. The CDR3 here is CSAAASGGPNSPLHF. The CDR3 DNA follows: TGCAGCGCCGCCGCCTCGGGCGGACCGAATTCACCCCTCCACTTT.

At least ten counts were recorded for this clonotype. This chain connects TRBV6-6 to TRBJ2-2; D perhaps matches TRBD2 (7 bases). The V end was cut by 0 bases, the J end by 3 bases, with 14 bases between. This CDR3 has 17 amino acids. Looked up from germline, CDR1 is MNHNY and CDR2 is SVGAGI (reference sequence). The chain's CDR3 is CASSYSPGGADTGELFF. The CDR3 DNA is TGTGCCAGCAGTTACTCCCCGGGGGGCGCTGACACCGGGGAGCTGTTTTTT.

This clonotype occurred a few times. This sequence joins TRBV9 and TRBJ2-1; TRBD2 agrees at 11 bases. The CDR3 spans 14 residues. Germline V lookup: CDR1 SGDLS, CDR2 YYNGEE. Trimming at V came to 3 bases and at J to 6 bases, leaving 2 bases not matched to a gene. The CDR3 region is CASSGSGRANEQFF. Written as DNA, the CDR3 is TGTGCCAGCAGCGGTAGCGGGAGGGCCAATGAGCAGTTCTTC.